One TCR beta chain is described in this entry. Its antigen remains unidentified. No per-base quality is available; no much larger clone lies one base away. These data originate in a study of glioma-infiltrating T cells (dated by TCRdb to the mid-2010s). Notes on the research overall: Glioma tissue, non-neoplastic brain tissue and matched peripheral blood mononuclear cells were used as sources from which TCR alpha- and beta-chain repertoires were sequenced. The paired cohort comprised three low-grade glioma patients, about eight primary glioblastoma patients and three non-glioma patients contributing non-neoplastic brain tissue. To gauge divergence between tissue and blood T-cell populations, every tissue-infiltrating repertoire was compared against the peripheral blood repertoire from the same patient. General study outcomes and caveats: VJ-independent divergence between tissue and blood was lower than expected in non-neoplastic patients but higher than expected in all gliomas, particularly low-grade gliomas. Only a very small number of CDR3 sequences turned up in both tissue and blood, a result put down to high CDR3 diversity combined with limited sampling. Group comparisons rested on small numbers: three non-neoplastic, three low-grade glioma and eight glioblastoma patients.

TCR alpha and beta CDR3 regions were amplified with the iRepertoire nested amplicon-rescue multiplex PCR (arm-PCR) platform from RNA. One-step reverse transcription and amplification used roughly 95-450 ng of tissue mRNA or PBMC total RNA as input. Following bead purification, Illumina adapters were added through a secondary multiplex PCR, and the libraries were then gel-purified between 200 and 400 bp. The libraries contained internal 6-nucleotide barcodes that were used for demultiplexing. The libraries were sequenced on an Illumina MiSeq using 2x220 or 2x250 nucleotide paired-end reads. Regarding the original processing steps: FLASH 1.2.11 was used to merge paired reads, and BWA-MEM then aligned the reads to the GRCh37 human genome before TRA and TRB reads were extracted. An IMGT-derived reference of cassette sequences and CDR3 motifs, with pseudogenes included, was used for V and J assignment. Reads were translated in three frames, and productive CDR3s were defined by a C…FGXG motif without stop codons. Unique combinations of V-J cassette pair and CDR3 amino acid sequence were defined as clonotypes. Hamming distance filtering was applied to reads, with thresholds set by the sequence error rate of each sample in mapped regions. Through fastp at Q25 and MiXCR, TCRdb rebuilt clones from the public reads, retaining in-frame beta chains. Every entry covers one CDR3 protein and lists the most common genes and DNA from its rows. The V and J calls follow TCRdb's processing rather than the paper's. The sample data list roughly 190,000 distinct CDR3 sequences, and approximately 30% of these were observed just once. The top ten constitute just over 20% of the sample.

The CDR3 holds 14 amino acids from the cysteine to the phenylalanine. Only the CDR3 DNA is retained, 42 bases long and in frame from the first base. CDR1 and CDR2, per the germline V gene, are LGHNA and YNFKEQ. V loses 5 bases of germline sequence and J loses 2 bases, and the interval between the two ends is 13 bases. The sequence derives from a human donor with low-grade glioma or glioblastoma, undergoing nonglioma brain surgery, or in good health (not recorded which). Input material: glioma tissue, nonneoplastic brain tissue, or PBMCs (not recorded which). The V and J segments used are TRBV4-2 and TRBJ2-7, with TRBD1 as a weak D call on 6 bases. The nucleotide sequence is given as TGTGCCAGCAGCACCAGGGCAGGGGCCTACGAGCAGTACTTC. It codes for CASSTRAGAYEQYF.